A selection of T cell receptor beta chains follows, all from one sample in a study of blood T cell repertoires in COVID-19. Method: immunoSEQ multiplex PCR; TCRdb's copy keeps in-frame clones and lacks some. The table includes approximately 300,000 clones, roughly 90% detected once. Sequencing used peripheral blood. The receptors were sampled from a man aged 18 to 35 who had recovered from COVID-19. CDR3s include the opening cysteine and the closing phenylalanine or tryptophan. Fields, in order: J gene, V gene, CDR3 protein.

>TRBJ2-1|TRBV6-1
CASSESSGRGSYNEQFF
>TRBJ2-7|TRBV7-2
CASSLSGVHEQYF
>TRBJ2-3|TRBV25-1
CASSEPLTDTQYF
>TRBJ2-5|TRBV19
CASSTTGGLMTQYF
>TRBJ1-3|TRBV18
CASSPQEDTIYF
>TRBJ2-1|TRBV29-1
CSVSGLAENNEQFF
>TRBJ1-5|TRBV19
CASSIDPRTGFHQPQHF
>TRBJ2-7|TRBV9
CASSVGFGTYEQYF
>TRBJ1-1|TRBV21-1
CASSKDFRGGNTEAFF
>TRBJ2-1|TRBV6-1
CASSEGRYSYNEQFF
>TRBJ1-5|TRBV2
CASRGDPANQPQHF
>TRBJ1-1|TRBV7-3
CARGTEAFF
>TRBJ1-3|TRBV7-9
CASELLSGNTIYF
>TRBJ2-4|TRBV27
CASSLVGGQNIQYF
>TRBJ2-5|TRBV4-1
CASSQGDLLQETQYF
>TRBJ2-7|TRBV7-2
CASSLTGQVPYEQYF
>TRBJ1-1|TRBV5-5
CASSLGGGGFMNTEAFF
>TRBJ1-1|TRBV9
CASSVGQENTEAFF
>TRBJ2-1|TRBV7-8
CASSLREASDYNEQFF
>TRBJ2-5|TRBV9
CASSVVDSQETQYF
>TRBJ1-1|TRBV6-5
CASTPPRGPTEAFF
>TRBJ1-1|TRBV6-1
CASSEQGQGAASTEAFF
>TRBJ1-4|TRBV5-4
CASKPGTSNEKLFF